This record concerns one TCR beta chain sequence. The data were taken from a study of T-cell reconstitution after alpha-beta-depleted transplantation in children. V shed 3 bases and J 11 bases; nucleotides not matched to a gene: 7. In germline, CDR1 is KGHSH, CDR2 LQKENI. This CDR3 is built from 15 residues. Unique molecular identifiers were built into the TCRbeta library. Each CDR3 protein gets one entry after TCRdb re-called the PCR reads with MiXCR. Of about 980,000 distinct CDR3 sequences listed, roughly 31% are singletons. This clonotype was obtained from a boy in the first two years of life who had a stem cell transplant for SCID, so the T cells may come from the graft donor. The source was PBMCs, mostly from graft donor cells, collected 360 days after TCRalphabeta/CD19-depleted stem cell transplant. The chain couples TRBV18 to TRBJ1-6; 10 bases map to TRBD1. The CDR3: CASSPLGTGEPPLHF. The CDR3 nucleotides read TGTGCCAGCTCACCCCTTGGGACAGGGGAGCCACCCCTCCACTTT.